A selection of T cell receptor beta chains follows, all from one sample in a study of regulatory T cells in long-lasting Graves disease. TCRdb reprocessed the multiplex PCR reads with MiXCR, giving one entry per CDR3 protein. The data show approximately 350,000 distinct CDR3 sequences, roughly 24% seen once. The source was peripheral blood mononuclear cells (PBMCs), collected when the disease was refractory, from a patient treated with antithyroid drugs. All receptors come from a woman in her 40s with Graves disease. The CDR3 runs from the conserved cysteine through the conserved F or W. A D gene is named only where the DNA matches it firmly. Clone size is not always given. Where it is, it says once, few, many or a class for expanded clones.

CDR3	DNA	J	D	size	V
CSVLTSYSYEQYF	TGCAGCGTACTAACTAGCTACTCCTACGAGCAGTACTTC	TRBJ2-7	NA	NA	TRBV29-1
CASSLGEGYYGYTF	TGCGCCAGCAGCTTGGGGGAGGGCTACTATGGCTACACCTTC	TRBJ1-2	NA	NA	TRBV5-1
CSARDAHLLVAPGTQYF	TGCAGTGCTAGAGATGCCCACCTGTTGGTGGCCCCAGGGACCCAGTACTTC	TRBJ2-5	NA	few	TRBV20-1
CASRGGHQNTEAFF	TGTGCCAGTAGAGGGGGACATCAGAACACTGAAGCTTTCTTT	TRBJ1-1	NA	few	TRBV19
CASSFGGLGGSPLHF	TGTGCCAGCAGTTTCGGAGGTCTCGGAGGATCACCCCTCCACTTT	TRBJ1-6	NA	NA	TRBV12-3/TRBV12-4
CASMAAGEKLFF	TGTGCCAGCATGGCGGCGGGTGAAAAACTGTTTTTT	TRBJ1-4	NA	many	TRBV28
CASSEAVYMSGDEQYF	TGTGCCAGCAGTGAAGCGGTTTACATGAGTGGGGACGAGCAGTACTTC	TRBJ2-7	NA	NA	TRBV6-1
CASSVAGALANEQFF	TGTGCCAGCAGCGTAGCGGGAGCCTTAGCCAATGAGCAGTTCTTC	TRBJ2-1	TRBD2	few	TRBV5-1
CASSFSHPPVNTEAFF	TGTGCCAGCAGTTTCTCCCACCCCCCCGTGAACACTGAAGCTTTCTTT	TRBJ1-1	NA	few	TRBV12-3/TRBV12-4
CASSLERQGPHEQYF	TGTGCCAGCAGCTTAGAGCGCCAGGGTCCCCACGAGCAGTACTTC	TRBJ2-7	NA	few	TRBV11-2
CASSQTGVGVAYEQYF	TGTGCCAGCAGCCAAACAGGGGTAGGCGTCGCCTACGAGCAGTACTTC	TRBJ2-7	TRBD1	few	TRBV6-2/TRBV6-3
CASSRMDRRNTEAFF	TGTGCCAGTAGCAGAATGGACAGGCGGAACACTGAAGCTTTCTTT	TRBJ1-1	TRBD1	many	TRBV19
CSVRWYTGELFF	TGCAGCGTTCGGTGGTACACCGGGGAGCTGTTTTTT	TRBJ2-2	NA	NA	TRBV29-1
CASSLGGLWVKTMNTEAFF	TGTGCCAGCAGTTTAGGGGGCTTATGGGTGAAAACTATGAACACTGAAGCTTTCTTT	TRBJ1-1	NA	many	TRBV28
CASSQDRPSHYEQYF	TGCGCCAGCAGCCAAGATCGTCCTAGCCACTACGAGCAGTACTTC	TRBJ2-7	NA	NA	TRBV4-1
CASSPRLAQNTGELFF	TGTGCCAGCAGCCCACGACTAGCGCAGAACACCGGGGAGCTGTTTTTT	TRBJ2-2	TRBD2	NA	TRBV3-1
CASSQTTGGAGQPQHF	TGTGCCAGCAGCCAAACCACAGGGGGCGCCGGACAGCCCCAGCATTTT	TRBJ1-5	TRBD1	NA	TRBV3-1
CASSFTDIQPSYEQYF	TGTGCCAGCAGTTTTACCGACATCCAACCCTCCTACGAGCAGTACTTC	TRBJ2-7	NA	many	TRBV28
CASSLLLASSSYEQYF	TGTGCCAGCAGCCTCCTTTTGGCCTCCAGCTCCTACGAGCAGTACTTC	TRBJ2-7	NA	NA	TRBV28
CASSSGGPRGHTIYF	TGTGCCAGCAGTTCGGGCGGGCCTCGAGGGCACACCATATATTTT	TRBJ1-3	NA	many	TRBV28
CSVEETGINTGELFF	TGCAGCGTTGAGGAAACAGGGATTAACACCGGGGAGCTGTTTTTT	TRBJ2-2	NA	few	TRBV29-1
CASSQVSVSYNEQFF	TGTGCCAGCAGCCAAGTGTCAGTATCCTACAATGAGCAGTTCTTC	TRBJ2-1	NA	once	TRBV3-1
CASSLKGPGSPLHF	TGTGCCAGCAGTTTAAAGGGGCCCGGATCACCCCTCCACTTT	TRBJ1-6	NA	many	TRBV28
CASSSGPRTDTQYF	TGTGCCAGCAGCTCAGGACCCCGCACAGATACGCAGTATTTT	TRBJ2-3	NA	NA	TRBV7-6
CSARGRTGWLDYAF	TGCAGTGCTAGAGGTCGGACAGGGTGGTTAGACTACGCCTTC	TRBJ1-2	TRBD1	NA	TRBV20-1
CASSLGGLGNQPQHF	TGCGCCAGCAGCTTGGGGGGGCTAGGGAATCAGCCCCAGCATTTT	TRBJ1-5	NA	NA	TRBV5-1
CASSQRADTQYF	TGTGCCAGCAGTCAAAGGGCGGATACGCAGTATTTT	TRBJ2-3	NA	once	TRBV12-3/TRBV12-4
CASSSRQGTTYEQYF	TGTGCCAGTAGTAGTAGACAGGGCACAACCTACGAGCAGTACTTC	TRBJ2-7	TRBD1	NA	TRBV19
CASSLGQVADFSYGYTF	TGTGCCAGCAGCTTAGGACAGGTAGCAGATTTTTCCTATGGCTACACCTTC	TRBJ1-2	TRBD1	NA	TRBV9
CASSSSAGLSSYEQYF	TGTGCCAGCAGCTCTAGTGCGGGTCTCTCGTCCTACGAGCAGTACTTC	TRBJ2-7	NA	many	TRBV11-2
CASSQESPVAKNIQYF	TGTGCCAGCAGCCAAGAGAGTCCGGTCGCCAAAAACATTCAGTACTTC	TRBJ2-4	NA	NA	TRBV3-1
CAISESIPAADGYTF	TGTGCCATCAGTGAGTCGATTCCCGCCGCGGATGGCTACACCTTC	TRBJ1-2	NA	many	TRBV10-3
CSAPGGQETQYF	TGCAGTGCCCCCGGGGGCCAAGAGACCCAGTACTTC	TRBJ2-5	NA	many	TRBV20-1
CASSLDPGYEKLFF	TGCGCCAGCAGCTTGGACCCCGGGTATGAAAAACTGTTTTTT	TRBJ1-4	NA	NA	TRBV5-1
CASSGDTYTEAFF	TGTGCCAGCAGCGGGGACACCTACACTGAAGCTTTCTTT	TRBJ1-1	NA	many	TRBV2
CASSLLMDTEAFF	TGTGCCAGCAGCCTCCTGATGGACACTGAAGCTTTCTTT	TRBJ1-1	NA	many	TRBV2
CASSSPSRGRETQYF	TGTGCCAGCAGTTCCCCCAGTAGGGGACGGGAGACCCAGTACTTC	TRBJ2-5	NA	many	TRBV28